What follows is one T cell receptor (beta chain) and its context. The CDR3 has 14 residues. Germline V gene lookup returns CDR1 SGHDT and CDR2 YYEEEE. J was trimmed by 3 bases and V by 0 bases; bases with no gene match: 3. These data are taken from a study of cytomegalovirus exposure and HLA in healthy donors. About the study: When roughly 420 donors were genotyped, approximately 80% of them were found to fall in the Caucasian-associated ancestry cluster.

PCR primers comprised 60 Vbeta and 13 Jbeta primers. The repertoire was sequenced with immunoSEQ multiplex PCR; TCRdb's copy has only in-frame clones and lacks some. The sample lists 160,000 or so clones, nearly 80% seen once, with approximately 6% in the top ten. This TCR was recovered from a man aged 40-49 years in good health and CMV-seropositive. The source material was PBMCs. The chain has TRBV5-6 and TRBJ2-7; 7 nucleotides match TRBD2. CDR3 region: CASSLGTSVYEQYF. In DNA form, the CDR3 reads TGTGCCAGCAGCTTGGGTACTAGCGTCTACGAGCAGTACTTC.